This entry is about one T cell receptor beta chain. Repertoires were generated with immunoSEQ multiplex PCR, while TCRdb's copy carries only in-frame clones and drops some. The sample holds just over 80,000 clones, 90% to 95% seen once. There are 16 residues in the CDR3. CDR1 SEHNR and CDR2 FQNEAQ come from the germline V gene (reference sequence). Trimming cost V 3 bases and J 4 bases; bases outside gene matches: 7. These data originate in a study of T cell changes during pregnancy in multiple sclerosis. This rearrangement joins TRBV7-9 to TRBJ2-3, with 10 bases matching TRBD2. This TCR was sampled from a female donor with multiple sclerosis, enrolled in a pregnancy study. Source: peripheral blood, taken in the second trimester of pregnancy. This CDR3 reads CASSLGGTSASDTQYF. CDR3 sequence (DNA): TGTGCCAGCAGCTTGGGCGGGACTAGCGCGTCAGATACGCAGTATTTT. The full variable domain, its missing parts supplied by reference TRBV7-9 and TRBJ2-3, is DTGVSQNPRHKITKRGQNVTFRCDPISEHNRLYWYRQTLGQGPEFLTYFQNEAQLEKSRLLSDRFSAERPKGSFSTLEIQRTEQGDSAMYLCASSLGGTSASDTQYFGPGTRLTVL.